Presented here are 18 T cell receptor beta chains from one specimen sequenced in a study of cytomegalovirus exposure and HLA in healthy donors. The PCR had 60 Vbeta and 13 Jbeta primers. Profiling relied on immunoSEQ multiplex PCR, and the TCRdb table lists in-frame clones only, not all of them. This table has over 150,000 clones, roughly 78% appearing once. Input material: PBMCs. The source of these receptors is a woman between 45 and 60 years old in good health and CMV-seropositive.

CDR3 loop: CASSPGTADNYGYTF. As DNA, the CDR3 is TGCGCCAGCAGCCCCGGGACAGCGGATAACTATGGCTACACCTTC. The rearrangement links TRBV5-1 to TRBJ1-2; 7 bases are shared with TRBD1. This CDR3 has 15 residues. V was pared by 4 bases and J by 1 base, with 7 bases of the junction left unmatched. Germline lookup yields CDR1 SGHRS and CDR2 YFSETQ. Based on the CDR3 plus reference TRBV5-1 and TRBJ1-2, the full variable domain is KAGVTQTPRYLIKTRGQQVTLSCSPISGHRSVSWYQQTPGQGLQFLFEYFSETQRNKGNFPGRFSGRQFSNSRSEMNVSTLELGDSALYLCASSPGTADNYGYTFGSGTRLTVV.

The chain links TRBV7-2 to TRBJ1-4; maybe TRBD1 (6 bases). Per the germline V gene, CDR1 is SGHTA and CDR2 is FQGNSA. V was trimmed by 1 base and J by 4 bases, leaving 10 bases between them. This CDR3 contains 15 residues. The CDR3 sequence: CASSLGDTSNEKLFF. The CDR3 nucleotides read TGTGCCAGCAGCTTAGGGGACACGAGTAATGAAAAACTGTTTTTT. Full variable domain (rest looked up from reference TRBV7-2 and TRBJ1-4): GAGVSQSPSNKVTEKGKDVELRCDPISGHTALYWYRQSLGQGLEFLIYFQGNSAPDKSGLPSDRFSAERTGGSVSTLTIQRTQQEDSAVYLCASSLGDTSNEKLFFGSGTQLSVL.

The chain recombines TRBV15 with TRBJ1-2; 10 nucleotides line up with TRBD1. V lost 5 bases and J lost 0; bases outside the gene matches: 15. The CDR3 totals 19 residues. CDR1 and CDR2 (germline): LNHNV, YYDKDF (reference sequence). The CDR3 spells CATSYARGDRGLPNYGYTF. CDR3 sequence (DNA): TGTGCCACCAGCTACGCGCGCGGGGACAGGGGTCTCCCTAACTATGGCTACACCTTC.

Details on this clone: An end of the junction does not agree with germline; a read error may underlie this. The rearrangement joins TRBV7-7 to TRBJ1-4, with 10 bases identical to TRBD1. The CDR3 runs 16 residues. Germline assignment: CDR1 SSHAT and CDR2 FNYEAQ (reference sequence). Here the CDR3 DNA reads TGTGCTAGCAGCTTATCGGGGGGACAGGGGAATGAAAAACTGTTTTTT. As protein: CASSLSGGQGNEKLFF.

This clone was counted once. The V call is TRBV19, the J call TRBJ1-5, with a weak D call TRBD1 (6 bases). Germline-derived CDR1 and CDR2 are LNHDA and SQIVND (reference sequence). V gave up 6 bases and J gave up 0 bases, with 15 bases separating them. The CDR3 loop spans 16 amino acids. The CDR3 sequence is CASSGPGHLSNQPQHF. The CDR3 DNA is TGTGCCAGTAGCGGCCCGGGACACCTTAGCAATCAGCCCCAGCATTTT.

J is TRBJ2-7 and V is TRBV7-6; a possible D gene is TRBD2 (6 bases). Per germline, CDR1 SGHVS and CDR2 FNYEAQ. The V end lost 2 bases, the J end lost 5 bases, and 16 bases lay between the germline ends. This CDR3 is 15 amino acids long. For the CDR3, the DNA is TGTGCCAGCAGCTTATATGGCCTAGCGTCGGACGAGCAGTACTTC. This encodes CASSLYGLASDEQYF.

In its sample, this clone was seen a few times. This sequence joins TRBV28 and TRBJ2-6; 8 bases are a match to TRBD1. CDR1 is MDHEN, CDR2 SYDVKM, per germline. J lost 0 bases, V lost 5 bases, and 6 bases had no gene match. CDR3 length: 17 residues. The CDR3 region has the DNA TGTGCCAGCAGTCAGGGGGCAGGACCCTCTGGGGCCAACGTCCTGACTTTC. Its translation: CASSQGAGPSGANVLTF.

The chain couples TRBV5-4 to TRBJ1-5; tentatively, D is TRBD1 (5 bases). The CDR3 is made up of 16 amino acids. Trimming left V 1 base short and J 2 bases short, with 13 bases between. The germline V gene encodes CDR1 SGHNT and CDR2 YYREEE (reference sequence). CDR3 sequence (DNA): TGTGCCAGCAGCTTGATAAGGGGTTGGGGCAATCAGCCCCAGCATTTT. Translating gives CASSLIRGWGNQPQHF. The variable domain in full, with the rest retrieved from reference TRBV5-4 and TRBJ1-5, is ETGVTQSPTHLIKTRGQQVTLRCSSQSGHNTVSWYQQALGQGPQFIFQYYREEENGRGNFPPRFSGLQFPNYSSELNVNALELDDSALYLCASSLIRGWGNQPQHFGDGTRLSIL.

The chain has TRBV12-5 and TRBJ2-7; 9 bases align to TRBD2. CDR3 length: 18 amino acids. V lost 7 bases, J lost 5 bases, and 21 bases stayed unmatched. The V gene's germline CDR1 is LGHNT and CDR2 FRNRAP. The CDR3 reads CASALRGASGVTIDEQYF. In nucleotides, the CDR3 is TGTGCTAGTGCCCTCCGGGGTGCTAGCGGGGTAACGATCGACGAGCAGTACTTC.

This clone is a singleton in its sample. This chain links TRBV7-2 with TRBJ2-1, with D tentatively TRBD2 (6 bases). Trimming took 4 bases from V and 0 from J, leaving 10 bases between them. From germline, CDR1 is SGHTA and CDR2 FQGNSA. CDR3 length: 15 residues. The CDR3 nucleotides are TGTGCCAGCAGCTCCCTAGCGAGCTCCTACAATGAGCAGTTCTTC. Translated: CASSSLASSYNEQFF.

The CDR3 protein is CASSPPGEETQYF. As DNA, the CDR3 is TGTGCCAGCTCACCACCCGGGGAAGAGACCCAGTACTTC. The chain couples TRBV18 to TRBJ2-5; tentatively, D is TRBD2 (5 bases). Trimming cost V 0 bases and J 3 bases, with 5 bases left between them. The CDR3 loop spans 13 amino acids. Germline V gene lookup returns CDR1 KGHSH and CDR2 LQKENI.

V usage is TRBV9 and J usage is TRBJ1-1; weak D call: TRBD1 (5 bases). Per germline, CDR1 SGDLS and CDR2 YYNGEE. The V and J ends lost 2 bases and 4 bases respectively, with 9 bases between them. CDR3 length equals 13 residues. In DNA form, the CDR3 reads TGTGCCAGCAGCGTGCAGGGTGGCACTGAAGCTTTCTTT. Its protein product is CASSVQGGTEAFF.

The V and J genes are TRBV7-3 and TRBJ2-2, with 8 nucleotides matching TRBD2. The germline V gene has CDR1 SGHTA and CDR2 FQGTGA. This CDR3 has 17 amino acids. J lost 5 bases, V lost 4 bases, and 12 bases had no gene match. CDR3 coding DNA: TGTGCCAGCAGCTCTGGGGAGCGGGGGCCAAGAACCGGGGAGCTGTTTTTT. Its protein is CASSSGERGPRTGELFF.

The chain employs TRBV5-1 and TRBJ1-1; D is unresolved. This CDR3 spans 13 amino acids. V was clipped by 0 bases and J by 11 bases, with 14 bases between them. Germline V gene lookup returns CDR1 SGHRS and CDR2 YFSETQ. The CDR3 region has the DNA TGCGCCAGCAGCTTGGACACGAACAAAATCGCTTTCTTT. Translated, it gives CASSLDTNKIAFF.

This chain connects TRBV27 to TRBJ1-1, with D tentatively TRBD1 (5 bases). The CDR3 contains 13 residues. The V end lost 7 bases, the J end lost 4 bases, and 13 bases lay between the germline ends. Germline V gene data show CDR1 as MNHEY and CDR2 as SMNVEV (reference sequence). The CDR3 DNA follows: TGTGCCAGCAATACGGGGGATAGCACTGAAGCTTTCTTT. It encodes CASNTGDSTEAFF.

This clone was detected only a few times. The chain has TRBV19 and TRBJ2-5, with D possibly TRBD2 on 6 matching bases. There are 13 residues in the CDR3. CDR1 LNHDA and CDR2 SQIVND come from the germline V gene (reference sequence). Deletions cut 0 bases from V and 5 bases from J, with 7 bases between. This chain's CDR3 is CASSIDRGETQYF. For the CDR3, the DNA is TGTGCCAGTAGTATAGATCGGGGGGAGACCCAGTACTTC.

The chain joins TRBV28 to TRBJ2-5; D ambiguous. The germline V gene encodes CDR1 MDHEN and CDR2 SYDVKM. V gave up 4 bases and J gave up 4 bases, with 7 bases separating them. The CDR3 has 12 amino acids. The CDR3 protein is CASSSRRETQYF. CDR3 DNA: TGTGCCAGCAGTTCGCGGAGAGAGACCCAGTACTTC.

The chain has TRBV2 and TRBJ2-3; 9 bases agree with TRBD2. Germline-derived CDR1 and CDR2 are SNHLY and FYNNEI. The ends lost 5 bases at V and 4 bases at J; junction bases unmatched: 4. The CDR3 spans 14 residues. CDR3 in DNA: TGTGCCAGCAGTTATCTAGCGGGACCAGATACGCAGTATTTT. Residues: CASSYLAGPDTQYF. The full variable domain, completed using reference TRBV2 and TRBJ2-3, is EPEVTQTPSHQVTQMGQEVILRCVPISNHLYFYWYRQILGQKVEFLVSFYNNEISEKSEIFDDQFSVERPDGSNFTLKIRSTKLEDSAMYFCASSYLAGPDTQYFGPGTRLTVL.